This T cell receptor beta chain was sequenced during a study of T-cell memory formation after mild COVID-19. Overall study results and limits: The finding that pre-infection memory included some responding clones suggested that cross-reactive memory joined. Shrinking CD4+ clones were chiefly CM and EM; CD8+ ones were chiefly EMRA. Among clones contracting day 15 to 85, CD4/CD8 was balanced, whereas later expanders leaned CD4+. There was no confirmation that second-wave clones peaking on day 37 were SARS-CoV-2 specific.

The germline CDR1 and CDR2 sequences are SGHTA and FQGNSA. The V segment lost 5 bases and the J segment 2 bases; nucleotides outside the gene matches: 7. This CDR3 spans 16 amino acids. This clonotype was seen more than once but under ten times. No antigen is known for it. TCRdb redid the calling of the 5' RACE reads with MiXCR, one entry per CDR3 protein. This sample has about 290,000 distinct CDR3 sequences; less than 20% occur once, and the top ten carry about a fifth. J is TRBJ2-7 and V is TRBV7-2; 12 nucleotides line up with TRBD2. This sequence was found in a man younger than 35 who had mild COVID-19 (a few samples of this study predate the infection). Cell type and time point are not known. The sequencing sample was made of PBMCs or a T cell subset sorted from them (not recorded which). The CDR3 region has the DNA TGTGCCAGCAGCCAACTAGCGGGGGGACGAACCTACGAGCAGTACTTC. It encodes CASSQLAGGRTYEQYF.